The text below deals with one T cell receptor (beta chain). Its cognate antigen is unknown. The data derive from a study of Ad26.COV2.S vaccination and SARS-CoV-2 variants. General study points: There was reportedly substantial breadth in spike-specific CD8+ and CD4+ T cell responses after vaccination. An underestimation of total T cell responses may have resulted from the TCR breadth and depth analyses. Vaccine recipients posted higher spike-specific TCR breadth than their placebo counterparts. Recipients of either vaccine or placebo displayed similar breadth of non-spike TCRs.

Germline CDR1 and CDR2: SNHLY and FYNNEI. There are 17 residues in the CDR3. V gave up 0 bases and J gave up 5 bases; unmatched junction bases: 11. Sequencing used immunoSEQ multiplex PCR; TCRdb keeps in-frame clones, though not all of them. The profile shows some 350,000 clones, about 90% of them singletons. The sequence was obtained from a human donor who had recovered from COVID-19. The specimen comprised peripheral blood, sampled after recovery from COVID-19. J is TRBJ2-3 and V is TRBV2; the match to TRBD2 covers 7 bases. CDR3 sequence reads: CASSEAPPAGMKDTQYF. CDR3 bases: TGTGCCAGCAGTGAAGCTCCCCCAGCGGGGATGAAAGATACGCAGTATTTT.